This is a list of T cell receptor beta chains from one sample in a study of CD8 T cells in Susac syndrome. Using its own MiXCR run on the immunoSEQ multiplex PCR reads, TCRdb lists one record per CDR3 protein. Among tens of thousands of distinct CDR3 sequences listed, over 95% were seen once. The sequenced sample was CD4+ T cells from PBMCs. All receptors come from a human donor with multiple sclerosis. Both conserved end residues are part of each CDR3.

j_call: TRBJ2-4; v_call: TRBV12-3/TRBV12-4; cdr3_aa: CASSSAGQLAKNIQYF
j_call: TRBJ1-6; v_call: TRBV29-1; cdr3_aa: CSAKGYSPLHF
j_call: TRBJ1-5; v_call: TRBV30; cdr3_aa: CAWSVAGDGQPQHF
j_call: TRBJ2-2; v_call: TRBV6-5; cdr3_aa: CASSYRKGKTGELFF
j_call: TRBJ1-6; v_call: TRBV7-2; cdr3_aa: CASSSTGGDSPLHF
j_call: TRBJ2-3; v_call: TRBV5-1; cdr3_aa: CASSPRGLTQYF
j_call: TRBJ2-3; v_call: TRBV3-1; cdr3_aa: CASSQTSGGNTQYF
j_call: TRBJ2-1; v_call: TRBV29-1; cdr3_aa: CSVEMSIASYNEQFF
j_call: TRBJ2-5; v_call: TRBV27; cdr3_aa: CASSTRLAGGVKTQYF
j_call: TRBJ2-1; v_call: TRBV20-1; cdr3_aa: CSALYNEQFF
j_call: TRBJ2-1; v_call: TRBV5-1; cdr3_aa: CASSLATGSSYNEQFF
j_call: TRBJ1-2; v_call: TRBV20-1; cdr3_aa: CSATIRAGESTF
j_call: TRBJ2-1; v_call: TRBV7-9; cdr3_aa: CASSPFASGGDNEQFF
j_call: TRBJ1-6; v_call: TRBV18; cdr3_aa: CASSRDRNNSPLHF
j_call: TRBJ1-4; v_call: TRBV5-1; cdr3_aa: CASSLGGLGSNEKLFF
j_call: TRBJ2-3; v_call: TRBV29-1; cdr3_aa: CSVEDRRDTQYF
j_call: TRBJ2-7; v_call: TRBV5-4; cdr3_aa: CASSKSGIFPYEQYF
j_call: TRBJ2-7; v_call: TRBV6-5; cdr3_aa: CASSPGLPGAEQYF
j_call: TRBJ2-1; v_call: TRBV11-3; cdr3_aa: CASSFFPRAVNEQFF
j_call: TRBJ2-7; v_call: TRBV2; cdr3_aa: CASSIGRVDEQYF
j_call: TRBJ1-5; v_call: TRBV7-8; cdr3_aa: CASSRDRFGNQPQHF
j_call: TRBJ2-5; v_call: TRBV29-1; cdr3_aa: CSVAVTGAQETQYF
j_call: TRBJ2-1; v_call: TRBV5-1; cdr3_aa: CASTPGQSYNEQFF
j_call: TRBJ1-2; v_call: TRBV28; cdr3_aa: CASRRRDRGEGYTF
j_call: TRBJ2-5; v_call: TRBV20-1; cdr3_aa: CSASSEGTQYF
j_call: TRBJ1-1; v_call: TRBV19; cdr3_aa: CASSPPGSHWLNTEAFF
j_call: TRBJ2-5; v_call: TRBV3-1; cdr3_aa: CASSFRWDRGETQYF
j_call: TRBJ2-7; v_call: TRBV19; cdr3_aa: CAHGSYEQYF
j_call: TRBJ2-2; v_call: TRBV10-3; cdr3_aa: CATRDHFTGELFF
j_call: TRBJ2-7; v_call: TRBV12-3/TRBV12-4; cdr3_aa: CASSPSLEAASYEQYF
j_call: TRBJ2-3; v_call: TRBV3-1; cdr3_aa: CASSQEADTSTDTQYF
j_call: TRBJ1-3; v_call: TRBV20-1; cdr3_aa: CSARVPQGKLSGNTIYF
j_call: TRBJ2-2; v_call: TRBV29-1; cdr3_aa: CSARDRGAGELFF
j_call: TRBJ1-1; v_call: TRBV6-2/TRBV6-3; cdr3_aa: CASQRGPGQMGTEAFF
j_call: TRBJ2-7; v_call: TRBV5-4; cdr3_aa: CASSLPGKQYEQYF
j_call: TRBJ1-2; v_call: TRBV30; cdr3_aa: CAWSVRGFHGYTF
j_call: TRBJ1-6; v_call: TRBV15; cdr3_aa: CATSRDFQGSSPLHF
j_call: TRBJ2-2; v_call: TRBV6-5; cdr3_aa: CASRARGPAGELFF
j_call: TRBJ2-1; v_call: TRBV7-9; cdr3_aa: CASSSRAGIEQFF
j_call: TRBJ2-1; v_call: TRBV5-1; cdr3_aa: CASSATGGRNEQFF
j_call: TRBJ2-5; v_call: TRBV27; cdr3_aa: CASSSASQETQYF
j_call: TRBJ2-7; v_call: TRBV4-1; cdr3_aa: CASSQDQGGLSYEQYF
j_call: TRBJ2-7; v_call: TRBV6-2/TRBV6-3; cdr3_aa: CASSYSTPYEQYF
j_call: TRBJ2-3; v_call: TRBV12-3/TRBV12-4; cdr3_aa: CASTPGQRYTDTQYF
j_call: TRBJ1-6; v_call: TRBV12-3/TRBV12-4; cdr3_aa: CASSLHSGNSPLHF
j_call: TRBJ1-4; v_call: TRBV9; cdr3_aa: CASSVDGVGEKLFF
j_call: TRBJ2-1; v_call: TRBV9; cdr3_aa: CASRRGALDYNEQFF
j_call: TRBJ2-7; v_call: TRBV10-3; cdr3_aa: CAISEPDWVEQYF
j_call: TRBJ2-7; v_call: TRBV7-2; cdr3_aa: CASSLKSGEAYEQYF
j_call: TRBJ1-4; v_call: TRBV12-3/TRBV12-4; cdr3_aa: CASSLGATDEKLFF
j_call: TRBJ2-5; v_call: TRBV5-4; cdr3_aa: CASSAGPGAETQYF
j_call: TRBJ1-2; v_call: TRBV28; cdr3_aa: CASSLISRGRSNYGYTF
j_call: TRBJ1-6; v_call: TRBV6-5; cdr3_aa: CASRYREYNSPLHF
j_call: TRBJ2-3; v_call: TRBV29-1; cdr3_aa: CSVGGLAGGPSLTDTQYF
j_call: TRBJ2-7; v_call: TRBV12-3/TRBV12-4; cdr3_aa: CASSPQTRQGEQYF
j_call: TRBJ2-7; v_call: TRBV24-1; cdr3_aa: CATSDDRGGPAHEQYF
j_call: TRBJ1-6; v_call: TRBV7-1; cdr3_aa: CASSSGGPTGVGHNSPLHF
j_call: TRBJ2-6; v_call: TRBV7-9; cdr3_aa: CASSPDGSGANVLTF
j_call: TRBJ2-3; v_call: TRBV20-1; cdr3_aa: CSASVGRPSTDTQYF
j_call: TRBJ2-1; v_call: TRBV10-2; cdr3_aa: CASSDPAGGYNEQFF